Listed below are T cell receptor beta chains from one sample, sequenced in a study of Ad26.COV2.S vaccination and SARS-CoV-2 variants. Only in-frame clones appear in the TCRdb table, and some are missing; sequencing was by immunoSEQ multiplex PCR. Among around 500,000 clones listed, 80% to 90% were seen once. This specimen consisted of peripheral blood, obtained in a trial of Ad26.COV2.S vaccine versus placebo. These receptors all come from a person between 18 and 65 years old who received the Ad26.COV2.S COVID-19 vaccine or a placebo. Each CDR3 is given with its conserved first and last residue. The D gene is left open where the match is weak. Part of the rows lack a size; the others show once, few, many or a class for expanded clones.

abundance	v_gene	j_gene	d_gene	CDR3aa	CDR3nt
NA	TRBV6-2/TRBV6-3	TRBJ2-2	NA	CASSYSSDANTGELFF	TGTGCCAGCAGTTACTCATCTGACGCGAACACCGGGGAGCTGTTTTTT
NA	TRBV27	TRBJ1-6	TRBD1	CASTRQGAYNSPLHF	TGTGCCAGCACTCGACAGGGGGCTTATAATTCACCCCTCCACTTT
NA	TRBV9	TRBJ2-3	NA	CASSPRPRGWGTDTQYF	TGTGCCAGCAGCCCCCGCCCCAGGGGCTGGGGTACAGATACGCAGTATTTT
NA	TRBV27	TRBJ2-7	TRBD2	CASSYVGGEQYF	TGTGCCAGCAGTTATGTGGGAGGGGAGCAGTACTTC
NA	TRBV9	TRBJ2-7	NA	CASSPRGGPLQYEQYF	TGTGCCAGCAGCCCACGGGGAGGTCCGCTACAATACGAGCAGTACTTC
NA	TRBV28	TRBJ1-4	NA	CASNPGQNEKLFF	TGTGCCAGCAACCCCGGACAGAATGAAAAACTGTTTTTT
once	TRBV6-5	TRBJ2-5	TRBD1	CASRNRGLRGETQYF	TGTGCCAGCAGAAACAGGGGGCTCCGGGGTGAGACCCAGTACTTC
NA	TRBV6-5	TRBJ2-2	NA	CASSYSGRRNTGELFF	TGTGCCAGCAGTTACTCAGGTCGGAGGAACACCGGGGAGCTGTTTTTT
NA	TRBV11-2	TRBJ1-5	TRBD1	CASSPGGDQPQHF	TGTGCCAGCAGCCCAGGGGGGGATCAGCCCCAGCATTTT
NA	TRBV30	TRBJ2-1	TRBD2	CAWWTSGRVQFF	TGTGCCTGGTGGACTAGCGGAAGGGTGCAGTTCTTC
once	TRBV5-1	TRBJ2-2	TRBD2	CASSLVGGSGTGELFF	TGCGCCAGCAGCTTGGTAGGCGGGAGCGGTACCGGGGAGCTGTTTTTT
NA	TRBV11-2	TRBJ2-7	NA	CASSSLASEQYF	TGTGCCAGCAGCTCTTTAGCCTCCGAGCAGTACTTC
once	TRBV7-2	TRBJ1-1	NA	CASSLSRQGATEAFF	TGTGCCAGCAGCTTAAGTAGGCAGGGTGCGACTGAAGCTTTCTTT
NA	TRBV18	TRBJ2-5	NA	CASSPSAVQETQYF	TGTGCCAGCTCACCGTCGGCAGTACAAGAGACCCAGTACTTC
NA	TRBV7-2	TRBJ1-1	NA	CASSLALLVWTEAFF	TGTGCCAGCAGCTTAGCGCTCCTAGTGTGGACTGAAGCTTTCTTT
NA	TRBV15	TRBJ1-2	NA	CATSRDQDSNGYGYTF	TGTGCCACCAGCAGAGATCAGGACAGTAACGGCTATGGCTACACCTTC
NA	TRBV28	TRBJ1-5	TRBD1	CASSLTGRPQPQHF	TGTGCCAGCAGTTTGACAGGGCGGCCTCAGCCCCAGCATTTT
NA	TRBV7-9	TRBJ2-7	TRBD2	CASTRGTSGSPEQYF	TGTGCCAGCACCCGAGGAACTAGCGGGAGCCCCGAGCAGTACTTC
NA	TRBV9	TRBJ1-1	NA	CASTPQGMNTEAFF	TGTGCCAGCACCCCGCAGGGAATGAACACTGAAGCTTTCTTT
NA	TRBV4-1	TRBJ2-5	NA	CASSQVDAGWETQYF	TGCGCCAGCAGCCAAGTGGACGCGGGGTGGGAGACCCAGTACTTC
NA	TRBV3-1/TRBV3-2	TRBJ1-1	TRBD1	CASSQDPDRARFMNTEAFF	TGTGCCAGCAGCCAAGATCCGGACAGGGCGAGGTTCATGAACACTGAAGCTTTCTTT
few	TRBV4-3	TRBJ2-7	NA	CASSQKASDSPYEQYF	TGCGCCAGCAGCCAAAAGGCATCCGACAGTCCCTACGAGCAGTACTTC
NA	TRBV6-2/TRBV6-3	TRBJ1-1	NA	CASSLHLGRSTEAFF	TGTGCCAGCAGTCTACACCTTGGGCGTAGCACTGAAGCTTTCTTT
once	TRBV29-1	TRBJ2-7	TRBD2	CSAQGHLAGGYEQYF	TGCAGCGCCCAGGGTCACCTAGCGGGAGGCTACGAGCAGTACTTC
NA	TRBV5-5	TRBJ2-7	NA	CASSAPGSSYEQYF	TGTGCCAGCAGCGCCCCAGGGAGCTCCTACGAGCAGTACTTC
NA	TRBV6-2/TRBV6-3	TRBJ2-3	NA	CASSLRRPTSTDTQYF	TGTGCCAGCAGTCTCCGCCGGCCAACTAGCACAGATACGCAGTATTTT
NA	TRBV18	TRBJ2-3	NA	CASSPYTDTQYF	TGTGCCAGCTCACCATACACAGATACGCAGTATTTT
NA	TRBV6-5	TRBJ1-2	NA	CASSYGTYGYTF	TGTGCCAGCAGTTACGGGACCTATGGCTACACCTTC
NA	TRBV30	TRBJ2-2	TRBD2	CAWGIAGGLGELFF	TGTGCCTGGGGCATAGCGGGGGGGCTGGGGGAGCTGTTTTTT
NA	TRBV7-2	TRBJ2-1	TRBD1	CASSLVGQGIDEQFF	TGTGCCAGCAGCTTAGTGGGACAGGGTATCGATGAGCAGTTCTTC
NA	TRBV27	TRBJ1-2	TRBD1	CASSPHRGYNYGYTF	TGTGCCAGCAGTCCACACAGGGGGTATAACTATGGCTACACCTTC
NA	TRBV2	TRBJ1-4	NA	CASRGESPYEKLFF	TGTGCCAGCAGGGGAGAGAGCCCATACGAAAAACTGTTTTTT
NA	TRBV7-2	TRBJ1-2	TRBD1	CASSYRPTDRGNGYTF	TGTGCCAGCAGCTACCGACCTACGGACAGGGGGAATGGCTACACCTTC
NA	TRBV6-5	TRBJ2-7	TRBD1	CASSYSGTGSYEQYF	TGTGCCAGCAGTTATTCCGGGACAGGGTCATACGAGCAGTACTTC
NA	TRBV24-1	TRBJ2-3	NA	CAAEPDSTDTQYF	TGTGCCGCCGAACCAGACAGCACAGATACGCAGTATTTT
NA	TRBV2	TRBJ2-1	NA	CASREDLDNEQFF	TGTGCCAGCAGGGAGGACCTTGACAATGAGCAGTTCTTC
NA	TRBV6-2/TRBV6-3	TRBJ1-1	NA	CASSYPTGWGNTEAFF	TGTGCCAGCAGTTACCCCACAGGGTGGGGGAACACTGAAGCTTTCTTT
NA	TRBV5-1	TRBJ2-3	TRBD1	CASSLGDRGRAPNTQYF	TGCGCCAGCAGCTTGGGGGACAGGGGGCGGGCTCCTAATACGCAGTATTTT
few	TRBV9	TRBJ2-1	TRBD2	CASNRASGGYYNEQFF	TGTGCCAGCAATCGCGCTAGCGGGGGTTACTACAATGAGCAGTTCTTC
NA	TRBV7-9	TRBJ2-1	TRBD2	CASSLGGGRPQNEQFF	TGTGCCAGCAGCTTAGGAGGCGGGAGACCCCAGAATGAGCAGTTCTTC